Given below is one T cell receptor (beta chain) in context. Its antigen is unidentified. Assay: immunoSEQ multiplex PCR; the TCRdb copy retains only in-frame clones and omits some. Of roughly 100,000 clones in the sample, approximately 87% were seen once. The data derive from a study of T cell responses to AZD1222 COVID-19 vaccine. Findings of the study overall: Only a handful of AZD1222 recipients were seropositive at baseline. There were vaccine-associated CD4 TCRs across spike, dominant at 160-218 and 743-854.

Second-dose timings of about 4 or about 12 weeks were pooled. The CDR3 has 12 amino acids. Germline assignment: CDR1 KGHSH and CDR2 LQKENI. V was pared by 6 bases and J by 7 bases, with 9 bases between. The chain joins TRBV18 to TRBJ1-4; D might be TRBD1 (5 bases). This TCR was recovered from an adult who received the AZD1222 COVID-19 vaccine. The sample in question was peripheral blood, obtained 28 days after the second AZD1222 dose. For the CDR3, the DNA is TGTGCCAGCTCCCTAAGGGGTGAAAAACTGTTTTTT. This encodes CASSLRGEKLFF.